Shown below are 9 T cell receptor beta chains from a single sample sequenced in a study of blood T cell repertoires in COVID-19. Profiled with immunoSEQ multiplex PCR; TCRdb holds only in-frame clones, not every one. This sample has 87,000 or so clones, with around 85% found just once. Sequenced material: peripheral blood. The source of these receptors is a woman at least 80 years old with COVID-19, enrolled during active disease.

In this sample, this clone turned up a few times. CDR3 coding DNA: TGTGCCAGCAGCTCGAACCCCGGACAGGGGGGAGTACGTGGCTACACCTTC. Translated, it gives CASSSNPGQGGVRGYTF. This chain uses TRBV7-2 with TRBJ1-2, with TRBD1 matching 10 bases. This CDR3 is built from 17 residues. J lost 7 bases, V lost 4 bases, and 15 bases had no gene match. CDR1 SGHTA and CDR2 FQGNSA come from the germline V gene.

The J gene is TRBJ2-1, the V gene TRBV5-4, with D perhaps TRBD2 (5 bases). The V gene lost 4 bases and the J gene lost 6 bases, with 20 bases spanning the gap. This CDR3 comprises 16 residues. Germline CDR1 is SGHNT and CDR2 is YYREEE (reference sequence). The CDR3 here is CASSLELGLWGNEQFF. The CDR3 DNA is TGTGCCAGCAGCCTTGAACTAGGCCTCTGGGGCAATGAGCAGTTCTTC.

This chain joins TRBV18 and TRBJ1-6; no clear D. V was clipped by 1 base and J by 7 bases, with 5 bases between them. From germline, CDR1 is KGHSH and CDR2 LQKENI. CDR3 length: 13 amino acids. CDR3 residues: CASSPLENSPLHF. The CDR3 nucleotides read TGTGCCAGCTCACCACTGGAGAATTCACCCCTCCACTTT.

V is TRBV2 and J is TRBJ2-2, with 9 nucleotides matching TRBD1. CDR3 length: 14 residues. The V and J ends lost 4 bases and 5 bases, in that order; junction bases with no gene match: 2. The germline V gene encodes CDR1 SNHLY and CDR2 FYNNEI. CDR3: CASSGQGVTGELFF. The DNA of the CDR3 is TGTGCCAGCAGTGGACAGGGGGTTACCGGGGAGCTGTTTTTT. Combining the CDR3 with reference TRBV2 and TRBJ2-2 gives the whole variable domain EPEVTQTPSHQVTQMGQEVILRCVPISNHLYFYWYRQILGQKVEFLVSFYNNEISEKSEIFDDQFSVERPDGSNFTLKIRSTKLEDSAMYFCASSGQGVTGELFFGEGSRLTVL.

This sequence joins TRBV18 and TRBJ2-3; no clear D gene. The CDR3 totals 13 residues. V was clipped by 4 bases and J by 1 base, with 6 bases between them. The germline gives CDR1 KGHSH, CDR2 LQKENI. The DNA for the CDR3 is TGTGCCAGCTCACTAGTAGGCACAGATACGCAGTATTTT. It codes for CASSLVGTDTQYF.

The chain combines TRBV10-3 with TRBJ2-1; the match to TRBD2 covers 16 bases. V dropped 6 bases and J dropped 8; count of bases not matched to a gene: 7. Germline V gene lookup returns CDR1 ENHRY and CDR2 SYGVKD. The CDR3 is 16 residues long. The CDR3 bases are TGTGCCATCAGAGGGACTAGCGGGAGGGGAGGGGATGAGCAGTTCTTC. Translating gives CAIRGTSGRGGDEQFF.

This chain uses TRBV5-1 with TRBJ1-5, with 10 bases fitting TRBD1. CDR3 size: 14 residues. Germline assignment: CDR1 SGHRS and CDR2 YFSETQ. Unmatched junction bases numbered 4, after V lost 2 bases and J lost 8 bases. As DNA, the CDR3 is TGCGCCAGCAGCTTCGGACAGGGGGTAGAGCCCCAGCATTTT. The encoded protein is CASSFGQGVEPQHF.

This chain uses TRBV27 with TRBJ1-1, with D unresolved. CDR3 length equals 16 residues. V was pared by 5 bases and J by 4 bases, with 20 bases between. The germline V gene has CDR1 MNHEY and CDR2 SMNVEV (reference sequence). CDR3 nucleotide sequence: TGTGCCAGCAGTGGAGGTGCTGGTTACGTGGCCACTGAAGCTTTCTTT. Its protein product is CASSGGAGYVATEAFF.

The chain links TRBV5-1 to TRBJ1-2; D perhaps matches TRBD1 (5 bases). V was cut by 0 bases and J by 7 bases, with 16 bases left in between. This CDR3 region has 15 residues. Germline V gene lookup returns CDR1 SGHRS and CDR2 YFSETQ. The CDR3 sequence is CASSLEQGWARGYTF. The CDR3 DNA sequence: TGCGCCAGCAGCTTGGAGCAGGGTTGGGCTCGTGGCTACACCTTC. The entire variable domain, with the rest obtained from reference TRBV5-1 and TRBJ1-2, is as follows: KAGVTQTPRYLIKTRGQQVTLSCSPISGHRSVSWYQQTPGQGLQFLFEYFSETQRNKGNFPGRFSGRQFSNSRSEMNVSTLELGDSALYLCASSLEQGWARGYTFGSGTRLTVV.